One sample yielded the 22 T cell receptor beta chains listed below, sequenced in a study of shared clonotypes between healthy human individuals (dated by TCRdb to 2020 to 2022). CD8 naive samples were CD45RO-negative cells positively selected for CCR7, giving a CD45RA+CCR7+ population that excluded TemRA cells. To prepare the library, the immunoSEQ multiplex PCR assay was applied. The clones in this table, taken by TCRdb from immuneACCESS, are in-frame only. Not every clone is retained; where verified, under half of the shortfall comes from an unresolved V gene, and the cause of the rest is unknown. This sample gives about 590,000 clones in total; roughly 95% of them show up just once. The top ten constitute 0.09% to 0.13% of the sample. The sequencing sample was made of naive CD8+ T cells sorted from blood. This specimen's cell subset or site label, interpreted: CD45RA+CCR7+. These receptors all stem from a woman between 25 and 40 years old in good health.

This sequence joins TRBV4-1 and TRBJ2-7; D is perhaps TRBD2 (6 bases). Between the trimmed V and J ends, which lost 2 bases and 7 bases, there was a span of 18 bases. Germline lookup yields CDR1 MGHRA and CDR2 YSYEKL. This CDR3 region has 15 residues. CDR3 loop: CASSQLFPGALEQYF. The CDR3 coding sequence is TGCGCCAGCAGCCAATTATTCCCGGGAGCGCTTGAGCAGTACTTC.

The J gene is TRBJ1-1, the V gene TRBV5-1; TRBD1 matches 11 bases. Germline assignment: CDR1 SGHRS and CDR2 YFSETQ. This CDR3 spans 17 amino acids. Trimming removed 0 bases from V and 0 bases from J; junction bases left unmatched: 4. The CDR3 DNA sequence: TGCGCCAGCAGCTTGGGGACAGGGGGCCCTTTGAACACTGAAGCTTTCTTT. This gives the protein CASSLGTGGPLNTEAFF.

J is TRBJ2-3 and V is TRBV7-9; TRBD2 might be the D (5 bases). From germline, CDR1 is SEHNR and CDR2 FQNEAQ (reference sequence). Trimming left V 1 base short and J 5 bases short, with 7 bases between. This CDR3 spans 13 amino acids. In DNA, the CDR3 is TGTGCCAGCAGCTTAGAGCGGAGAGATACGCAGTATTTT. Encoded protein: CASSLERRDTQYF.

The CDR3 spells CASSFRDREVNEQFF. DNA for the CDR3: TGTGCCAGCAGTTTTAGGGACAGGGAGGTGAATGAGCAGTTCTTC. This chain joins TRBV27 and TRBJ2-1; 9 bases line up with TRBD1. V shed 3 bases, J shed 7 bases, and the junction held 7 bases outside the gene matches. The CDR3 has 15 amino acids. From germline, CDR1 is MNHEY and CDR2 SMNVEV (reference sequence).

V usage is TRBV9 and J usage is TRBJ2-1; D is uncertain. The germline V gene encodes CDR1 SGDLS and CDR2 YYNGEE. Trimming removed 4 bases from V and 2 bases from J, with 19 bases in between. The CDR3 is made up of 17 amino acids. CDR3 nucleotides: TGTGCCAGCAGCTCCCAAGACGGCTTTCCCGCCTACAATGAGCAGTTCTTC. It encodes CASSSQDGFPAYNEQFF.

The chain's CDR3 is CASSSGQNEKLFF. CDR3 nucleotides: TGTGCCAGCAGCTCAGGACAGAATGAAAAACTGTTTTTT. V and J are TRBV7-2 and TRBJ1-4; possibly TRBD1 for D (6 bases). V was trimmed by 4 bases and J by 5 bases, leaving 8 bases between them. The CDR3 has 13 residues. The germline CDR1 and CDR2 sequences are SGHTA and FQGNSA.

The V gene is TRBV7-3, the J gene TRBJ1-1, with D tentatively TRBD1 (5 bases). Germline lookup yields CDR1 SGHTA and CDR2 FQGTGA. This CDR3 has 16 residues. V was trimmed by 2 bases and J by 10 bases, leaving 23 bases between them. The DNA of the CDR3 is TGTGCCAGCAGCTTAGGAAACAGCCCGGGACCTCGGGGAGCTTTCTTT. As protein: CASSLGNSPGPRGAFF.

The gene calls are TRBV4-1 and TRBJ2-2; no clear D. The CDR3 is made up of 13 amino acids. V was clipped by 8 bases and J by 4 bases, with 11 bases between them. Germline V gene sequence: CDR1 MGHRA, CDR2 YSYEKL. The CDR3 is CASRSLGTGELFF. CDR3 nucleotide sequence: TGCGCCAGCCGGAGTCTGGGCACCGGGGAGCTGTTTTTT.

The V gene is TRBV10-3, the J gene TRBJ1-3; D gene uncertain. Germline V CDR1 and CDR2: ENHRY, SYGVKD. The CDR3 has 15 amino acids. The germline V and J ends were trimmed by 6 bases and 2 bases, with 14 bases remaining between them. The CDR3 loop is CAIRREDEPGNTIYF. CDR3 DNA: TGTGCCATCAGGCGGGAGGACGAACCTGGAAACACCATATATTTT.

The chain has TRBV7-3 and TRBJ2-5; possible D gene TRBD1, 6 bases. Germline CDR1 is SGHTA and CDR2 is FQGTGA. The CDR3 runs 14 residues. The ends were cut back, 5 bases at V and 13 bases at J, with 23 bases in the middle. The DNA for the CDR3 is TGTGCCAGCAGCGAGTCAGGGGCCCCCCAAGATTTGTACTTC. Amino acids: CASSESGAPQDLYF.

This clone was recorded once. The chain couples TRBV7-9 to TRBJ1-4; 7 nucleotides align to TRBD1. The CDR3 is made up of 15 amino acids. Trimming removed 4 bases from V and 3 bases from J; junction bases left unmatched: 5. The germline gives CDR1 SEHNR, CDR2 FQNEAQ (reference sequence). CDR3 sequence reads: CASSSGQDANEKLFF. For the CDR3, the DNA is TGTGCCAGCAGCTCAGGACAGGACGCTAATGAAAAACTGTTTTTT.

Written as DNA, the CDR3 is TGTGCCAGCAGTGCGACAGGGGGGTACAATGAGCAGTTCTTC. Translating gives CASSATGGYNEQFF. The rearrangement links TRBV2 to TRBJ2-1; 9 positions agree with TRBD1. The germline CDR1 and CDR2 sequences are SNHLY and FYNNEI. V gave up 4 bases and J gave up 4 bases; unmatched junction bases: 2. CDR3 length equals 14 residues.

J is TRBJ1-2 and V is TRBV28, with D perhaps TRBD1 (5 bases). Germline V gives CDR1 MDHEN, CDR2 SYDVKM. CDR3 length: 17 residues. V was pared by 6 bases and J by 6 bases, with 26 bases between. The chain's CDR3 is CASRPLGGAGWLNGYTF. CDR3 DNA: TGTGCCAGCAGACCCCTTGGCGGCGCAGGGTGGTTGAATGGCTACACCTTC.

J is TRBJ2-3 and V is TRBV13; TRBD2 aligns across 8 bases. V gave up 0 bases and J gave up 2 bases; unmatched junction bases: 4. CDR1 and CDR2 (germline): PRHDT, FYEKMQ (reference sequence). This CDR3 comprises 16 residues. The chain's CDR3 is CASSLGGRGDTDTQYF. Here the CDR3 DNA reads TGTGCCAGCAGCTTAGGCGGGAGGGGGGACACAGATACGCAGTATTTT.

This rearrangement joins TRBV6-5 to TRBJ2-7; 7 nucleotides line up with TRBD1. The CDR3 is 13 residues long. Germline V gene sequence: CDR1 MNHEY, CDR2 SVGAGI. J gave up 6 bases and V 5 bases, and 7 bases lay outside the gene matches. CDR3: CASSPGGDPEQYF. In DNA form, the CDR3 reads TGTGCCAGCAGTCCAGGGGGTGACCCCGAGCAGTACTTC.

CDR3 coding DNA: TGTGCCAGCAGCGTAGGAGACAGCAATCAGCCCCAGCATTTT. It yields the protein CASSVGDSNQPQHF. J is TRBJ1-5 and V is TRBV9; D is ambiguous. V was trimmed by 0 bases and J by 1 base, leaving 5 bases between them. Per the germline V gene, CDR1 is SGDLS and CDR2 is YYNGEE. The CDR3 runs 14 residues.

The gene calls are TRBV15 and TRBJ2-7, with D possibly matching TRBD1 (6 bases). Germline V gene sequence: CDR1 LNHNV, CDR2 YYDKDF (reference sequence). This CDR3 is built from 13 residues. V was pared by 4 bases and J by 6 bases, with 13 bases between. The CDR3 loop is CATSKGQSSEQYF. In DNA form, the CDR3 reads TGTGCCACCAGCAAAGGACAGTCTTCCGAGCAGTACTTC.

The V call is TRBV6-5, the J call TRBJ2-1; D remains ambiguous. The ends were cut back, 5 bases at V and 4 bases at J, with 12 bases in the middle. The CDR3 is made up of 14 amino acids. Looked up from germline, CDR1 is MNHEY and CDR2 is SVGAGI. CDR3 nucleotide sequence: TGTGCCAGCAGTCCGATGGACCAGTACAATGAGCAGTTCTTC. This translates into CASSPMDQYNEQFF.

V usage is TRBV5-1 and J usage is TRBJ2-7, with 7 nucleotides matching TRBD1. There are 14 residues in the CDR3. Germline V CDR1 and CDR2: SGHRS, YFSETQ. V shed 4 bases, J shed 1 base, and the junction held 5 bases outside the gene matches. CDR3 residues: CASSTGQKSYEQYF. The CDR3 DNA sequence: TGCGCCAGCAGCACGGGACAGAAGTCCTACGAGCAGTACTTC.

This chain uses TRBV30 with TRBJ2-7; D is perhaps TRBD1 (5 bases). Germline loops: CDR1 GTSNPN, CDR2 SVGIG (reference sequence). V lost 5 bases to trimming and J lost 3 bases, with 17 bases between them. There are 14 residues in the CDR3. The CDR3: CAWDVGDSYYEQYF. The CDR3, as DNA: TGTGCCTGGGATGTAGGAGACAGTTACTACGAGCAGTACTTC.

The chain has TRBV30 and TRBJ2-2, with D possibly matching TRBD2 (5 bases). This CDR3 contains 15 residues. Trimming pared 0 bases from V and 7 bases from J, leaving 15 bases between. The germline gives CDR1 GTSNPN, CDR2 SVGIG (reference sequence). CDR3 nucleotides: TGTGCCTGGAGTGTAACGTGGGAGCGGCACGGGGAGCTGTTTTTT. Translating gives CAWSVTWERHGELFF.

This clone was counted a single time. Sequence at one end of the junction differs from germline and may be a read error. J is TRBJ2-3 and V is TRBV13; 7 positions match TRBD2. CDR1 PRHDT and CDR2 FYEKMQ come from the germline V gene (reference sequence). The CDR3 consists of 14 residues. CDR3 in DNA: TGTGCCAGCAGCTTAGGGACTAGCATAGATACGCAGTATTTT. Its protein product is CASSLGTSIDTQYF.